Shown below are 18 T cell receptor beta chains from a single sample sequenced in a study of technical replicates of blood from several donors. This table comes from immunoSEQ multiplex PCR, and its TCRdb copy is limited to in-frame clones, with some not included. The data hold approximately 88,000 clones, with just over 95% observed a single time. Sequenced material: T cells isolated from PBMCs. Receptors originate from a human donor in good health.

This chain links TRBV6-5 with TRBJ1-1; possibly TRBD1 for D (6 bases). This CDR3 contains 13 residues. Per the germline V gene, CDR1 is MNHEY and CDR2 is SVGAGI. Deletions cut 5 bases from V and 6 bases from J, with 13 bases between. The CDR3 DNA reads as TGTGCCAGCAGTCCGGGGACAATCCCTGAAGCTTTCTTT. It translates to CASSPGTIPEAFF.

The V call is TRBV6-5, the J call TRBJ2-1; 12 bases agree with TRBD2. This CDR3 is 14 amino acids long. The ends lost 7 bases at V and 6 bases at J; junction bases unmatched: 4. From germline, CDR1 is MNHEY and CDR2 SVGAGI. CDR3 in amino acids: CASTGLAGSNEQFF. CDR3 DNA: TGTGCCAGCACAGGACTAGCGGGAAGCAATGAGCAGTTCTTC.

This clone appeared a single time. The chain carries TRBV4-3 and TRBJ1-3; weak D call: TRBD1 (6 bases). In germline, CDR1 is LGHNA, CDR2 YSLEER. This CDR3 comprises 15 residues. The V end was cut by 3 bases, the J end by 0 bases, with 9 bases between. This CDR3 is CASSQYRDSGNTIYF. The CDR3 coding sequence is TGCGCCAGCAGCCAGTACAGGGACTCTGGAAACACCATATATTTT.

V is TRBV11-2 and J is TRBJ2-1, with TRBD2 identical over 12 bases. CDR1 is SGHAT and CDR2 is FQNNGV in the germline V gene. Trimming removed 4 bases from V and 4 bases from J; junction bases left unmatched: 5. The CDR3 is 16 amino acids. The CDR3 DNA reads as TGTGCCAGCAGCTATACCGGGACTAGCGGGTACAATGAGCAGTTCTTC. Protein sequence: CASSYTGTSGYNEQFF.

The gene calls are TRBV5-4 and TRBJ2-2, with 9 bases lining up with TRBD1. Germline values: CDR1 SGHNT, CDR2 YYREEE (reference sequence). This CDR3 comprises 17 residues. V lost 0 bases, J lost 2 bases, and 5 bases stayed unmatched. CDR3 sequence: CASSLEQGAYNTGELFF. The CDR3 region has the DNA TGTGCCAGCAGCTTGGAACAGGGGGCATATAACACCGGGGAGCTGTTTTTT.

This clone has a single count. The J gene is TRBJ2-5, the V gene TRBV5-1; 9 positions agree with TRBD1. The CDR3 loop spans 15 amino acids. V trimming: 4 bases; J trimming: 5 bases; junction bases outside the gene matches: 9. Germline CDR1 reads SGHRS; CDR2 reads YFSETQ. The CDR3 DNA sequence: TGCGCCAGCAGCGGACAGGGACAGGGCGGTGAGACCCAGTACTTC. Protein sequence: CASSGQGQGGETQYF.

The J gene is TRBJ1-2, the V gene TRBV7-6, with unresolved D. The germline gives CDR1 SGHVS, CDR2 FNYEAQ. The V end was cut by 3 bases, the J end by 8 bases, with 13 bases between. The CDR3 extends over 13 amino acids. CDR3 sequence reads: CASSFGGAIGYTF. The CDR3, as DNA: TGTGCCAGCAGCTTTGGCGGAGCTATCGGCTACACCTTC.

The chain joins TRBV5-4 to TRBJ1-2, with a weak D call TRBD1 (5 bases). Trimming shortened V by 5 bases and J by 2 bases, and 13 bases separated the two germline ends. The length of the CDR3 is 14 residues. Germline-derived CDR1 and CDR2 are SGHNT and YYREEE (reference sequence). The DNA for the CDR3 is TGTGCCAGCAGACCGGTGGGGGGGAACTATGGCTACACCTTC. Translation gives CASRPVGGNYGYTF.

This clone was recorded only once. The chain joins TRBV7-2 to TRBJ2-3, with 12 positions matching TRBD2. This CDR3 is 17 amino acids long. Germline CDR1 and CDR2: SGHTA and FQGNSA. Trimming cost V 3 bases and J 4 bases; bases outside gene matches: 8. As DNA, the CDR3 is TGTGCCAGCAGCTTTCCCCTAGCGGGAGGGTTACCAGATACGCAGTATTTT. Residues: CASSFPLAGGLPDTQYF. The full variable domain, with the rest looked up from reference TRBV7-2 and TRBJ2-3, is GAGVSQSPSNKVTEKGKDVELRCDPISGHTALYWYRQSLGQGLEFLIYFQGNSAPDKSGLPSDRFSAERTGGSVSTLTIQRTQQEDSAVYLCASSFPLAGGLPDTQYFGPGTRLTVL.

The chain joins TRBV21-1 to TRBJ2-7; TRBD2 is taken as the D call from the table, unchecked against the DNA. TRBV21-1 is annotated as a pseudogene. The CDR3 is 15 residues long. The CDR3 reads CASLQGSGVPDEQYF. The CDR3 region has the DNA TGTGCCAGCCTCCAGGGATCGGGGGTACCAGACGAGCAGTACTTC.

The chain links TRBV6-6 to TRBJ1-5; 9 positions match TRBD1. The CDR3 is 16 amino acids. In germline, CDR1 is MNHNY, CDR2 SVGAGI (reference sequence). V lost 10 bases, J lost 1 base, and 11 bases stayed unmatched. CDR3 amino acids: CAILDRGSRSNQPQHF. CDR3 DNA sequence: TGTGCCATCCTGGACAGGGGCTCGAGAAGCAATCAGCCCCAGCATTTT.

The chain has TRBV13 and TRBJ1-2; weak D call: TRBD1 (5 bases). This CDR3 is built from 17 residues. From germline, CDR1 is PRHDT and CDR2 FYEKMQ (reference sequence). The ends were cut back, 1 base at V and 2 bases at J, with 17 bases in the middle. The CDR3 DNA reads TGTGCCAGCAGCTTAGCTCTTGGGCAGGGAGGAAACTATGGCTACACCTTC. This sequence encodes CASSLALGQGGNYGYTF.

The genes are TRBV15 and TRBJ2-1, with 8 bases aligning to TRBD1. This CDR3 region has 15 residues. Looked up from germline, CDR1 is LNHNV and CDR2 is YYDKDF (reference sequence). V shed 2 bases, J shed 1 base, and the junction held 1 base outside the gene matches. CDR3 region: CATSRWTGSYNEQFF. The CDR3, as DNA: TGTGCCACCAGCAGATGGACAGGGTCCTACAATGAGCAGTTCTTC.

The J gene is TRBJ1-1, the V gene TRBV11-2, with D uncertain. Germline V gene sequence: CDR1 SGHAT, CDR2 FQNNGV. This CDR3 region has 16 residues. V lost 3 bases and J lost 1, with 15 bases in between. The CDR3 spells CASSFSRKDWNTEAFF. CDR3 nucleotide sequence: TGTGCCAGCAGCTTCTCCAGGAAAGATTGGAACACTGAAGCTTTCTTT.

V is TRBV7-8 and J is TRBJ1-4; the D is unclear. Germline-derived CDR1 and CDR2 are SGHVS and FQNEAQ. The V end was cut by 4 bases, the J end by 3 bases, with 9 bases between. This CDR3 has 14 residues. In DNA form, the CDR3 reads TGTGCCAGCAGCTCAGACGGAGCTAATGAAAAACTGTTTTTT. Protein product: CASSSDGANEKLFF.

This chain joins TRBV7-3 and TRBJ1-4; TRBD1 matches 7 bases. The length of the CDR3 is 15 residues. Trimming cost V 6 bases and J 4 bases; bases outside gene matches: 8. Germline V lookup: CDR1 SGHTA, CDR2 FQGTGA. The CDR3: CASRGDRGGNEKLFF. The CDR3, as DNA: TGTGCCAGCAGAGGGGACAGAGGAGGTAATGAAAAACTGTTTTTT.

The chain uses TRBV11-3 and TRBJ2-7; a weak D match, TRBD2 (5 bases). The V gene lost 2 bases and the J gene lost 3 bases, with 14 bases spanning the gap. The CDR3 totals 15 residues. Germline V gene sequence: CDR1 SGHNT, CDR2 YENEEA. The CDR3 region is CASSLIEGWVYEQYF. CDR3 nucleotides: TGTGCCAGCAGCTTAATTGAGGGATGGGTCTACGAGCAGTACTTC.

This chain links TRBV7-9 with TRBJ2-2; TRBD2 is a possible D gene (6 bases). There are 16 residues in the CDR3. In germline, CDR1 is SEHNR, CDR2 FQNEAQ (reference sequence). Deletions cut 3 bases from V and 3 bases from J, with 14 bases between. As DNA, the CDR3 is TGTGCCAGCAGCTTTCCCGGGAGCGGGTACACCGGGGAGCTGTTTTTT. It is translated as CASSFPGSGYTGELFF.